Sequencing of this T cell receptor beta chain was carried out in a study of shared clonotypes between healthy human individuals. This clone has just one count. The same CDR3 arises from other DNA sequences in this sample as well. Here immunoSEQ multiplex PCR was the method, and the copy in TCRdb shows in-frame clones only, minus some. This table has some 1,100,000 clones, about 80% appearing once. CDR1 is MDHEN, CDR2 SYDVKM, per germline. The ends were cut back, 3 bases at V and 3 bases at J, with 9 bases in the middle. The CDR3 is 13 residues long. The TCR originated in a young man in good health. Some clones in this sample may be carry-over from other donors' samples. Material: memory CD4+ T cells from PBMCs. The subset: CD45RA-negative fraction. The chain combines TRBV28 with TRBJ2-7; maybe TRBD1 (5 bases). CDR3 nucleotide sequence: TGTGCCAGCAGTTTGGGCAGGGACTACGAGCAGTACTTC. This gives the protein CASSLGRDYEQYF.